The rows below give T cell receptor beta chains drawn from one sample of a study of blood T cell dynamics during melanoma immunotherapy. Produced via immunoSEQ multiplex PCR; TCRdb's table is partial and in-frame only. The table lists about 400 clones, 60% to 75% of them singletons. Sequenced here: central memory CD8+ T cells from blood, sampled from a patient treated with checkpoint blockade. The source of these receptors is a human donor with melanoma. Both conserved end residues are part of each CDR3. Clone size is given for some rows only: seen once, a few or many times, or a class if the clone is expanded.

J,length,V,size,CDR3
TRBJ2-1,12,TRBV27,.,CASSLGLAKKFF
TRBJ2-7,15,TRBV5-4,.,CASSQETSGSYEQYF
TRBJ1-5,14,TRBV19,few,CASWETGGNQPQHF
TRBJ1-5,15,TRBV15,few,CATSSRPGPDQPQHF
TRBJ2-2,17,TRBV27,.,CASSYFTGTLNTGELFF
TRBJ2-5,15,TRBV6-5,.,CASSTLDRESETQYF
TRBJ2-7,13,TRBV7-9,hyperexpanded,CASSLGLGDEQYF
TRBJ2-1,15,TRBV27,.,CASSLEETPLAEQFF
TRBJ2-6,17,TRBV7-6,.,CASSLAAGFSGANVLTF
TRBJ2-1,11,TRBV11-2,.,CASSPGGEQFF
TRBJ2-7,13,TRBV4-2,.,CASSQEEPYEQYF
TRBJ2-3,14,TRBV6-4,once,CASSDSAPADTQYF
TRBJ1-6,15,TRBV30,once,CAWSGQGTDNSPLHF
TRBJ1-5,15,TRBV2,few,CASSPGTGDAQPQHF
TRBJ2-3,14,TRBV6-6,few,CASSPAPDRDTQYF
TRBJ2-3,13,TRBV27,.,CASSHLWADTQYF
TRBJ2-3,16,TRBV28,.,CASSLSRTGVSDTQYF
TRBJ2-1,13,TRBV6-4,hyperexpanded,CASSDGSSNEQFF
TRBJ2-6,17,TRBV27,.,CASSLLGTSSGANVLTF
TRBJ1-1,15,TRBV6-4,hyperexpanded,CASSSGTGGVTEAFF
TRBJ2-2,14,TRBV27,.,CASRGPDTTGELFF
TRBJ1-5,15,TRBV6-4,.,CASSEWEGSNQPQHF
TRBJ1-4,11,TRBV7-9,.,CASSPDEKLFF
TRBJ2-1,20,TRBV7-4,.,CASSPPSEGRSASSYNEQFF
TRBJ2-3,15,TRBV6-4,.,CASSDSGGGTDTQYF
TRBJ2-7,13,TRBV4-1,.,CASSPGSANEQYF
TRBJ2-3,15,TRBV27,once,CASSLFDRSTDTQYF
TRBJ1-1,17,TRBV27,.,CASSPGLWVRFGTEAFF
TRBJ2-7,15,TRBV4-2,few,CASSQGLREGREQYF
TRBJ1-1,23,TRBV21-1,.,CASSKALYSQPWAGGERNTEAFF
TRBJ2-7,14,TRBV12-5,.,CASGLSFGGYEQYF
TRBJ2-5,15,TRBV2,once,CASRGGLAGRETQYF
TRBJ2-1,16,TRBV5-5,once,CASSPAGTSVINEQFF
TRBJ2-3,16,TRBV6-4,.,CASSGGLAGGPDTQYF
TRBJ1-1,14,TRBV4-1,few,CASSQDSAEGEAFF
TRBJ2-2,12,TRBV19,few,CASTPGGGELFF
TRBJ2-3,16,TRBV19,.,CASRSTGYSSTDTQYF
TRBJ2-1,12,TRBV27,.,CASSLGRDEQFF
TRBJ1-2,15,TRBV27,large,CASSLSRGGLNGYTF
TRBJ1-5,14,TRBV28,.,CASSSGEPHQPQHF
TRBJ2-1,16,TRBV11-2,.,CASSHPGLASYNEQFF
TRBJ1-1,14,TRBV27,once,CASRLGAGNTEAFF
TRBJ1-1,15,TRBV5-6,.,CASSLETMGDTEAFF
TRBJ2-7,16,TRBV5-1,.,CASSLDGTLGAIEQYF
.,15,TRBV28,.,CASSQITSGRDEQYF
TRBJ1-2,13,TRBV7-8,once,CASSLTGTNGHTF
TRBJ2-7,14,TRBV6-8,once,CASSSWTHTDEQYF
TRBJ2-1,14,TRBV7-8,once,CASSDRDRADEQFF
TRBJ2-7,14,TRBV27,hyperexpanded,CASSLQGANYEQYF
TRBJ2-1,16,TRBV9,.,CASSVAGQGSYNEQFF
TRBJ1-5,16,TRBV30,few,CAWSEQAITGNQPQHF
TRBJ1-5,14,TRBV7-8,.,CASSTGQINQPQHF